Below are 14 T cell receptor beta chains sequenced from a single sample in a study of cytomegalovirus exposure and HLA in healthy donors. This table comes from immunoSEQ multiplex PCR, and its TCRdb copy is limited to in-frame clones, with some not included. Of fewer than 200,000 clones listed, nearly 90% are singletons. What was sequenced was PBMCs. The receptor set was obtained from a woman aged 18-29 years in good health and CMV-seropositive.

This rearrangement joins TRBV6-6 to TRBJ1-4; tentative D call: TRBD1 (6 bases). The CDR3 runs 14 residues. Germline V gene sequence: CDR1 MNHNY, CDR2 SVGAGI (reference sequence). Trimming shortened V by 6 bases and J by 9 bases, and 17 bases separated the two germline ends. For the CDR3, the DNA is TGTGCCAGCAGAGCAGGGGATATACCCCAAAAACTGTTTTTT. Its protein product is CASRAGDIPQKLFF.

The chain employs TRBV10-3 and TRBJ1-5; TRBD1 might be the D (6 bases). The CDR3 loop spans 14 amino acids. CDR1 ENHRY and CDR2 SYGVKD come from the germline V gene. V was clipped by 3 bases and J by 4 bases, with 10 bases between them. CDR3 in amino acids: CAISDEGENQPQHF. The CDR3 bases are TGTGCCATCAGTGACGAGGGGGAGAATCAGCCCCAGCATTTT.

J is TRBJ2-5 and V is TRBV30, with 9 bases identical to TRBD1. Looked up from germline, CDR1 is GTSNPN and CDR2 is SVGIG (reference sequence). This CDR3 is 14 amino acids long. Trimming at V came to 4 bases and at J to 2 bases, leaving 5 bases not matched to a gene. Here the CDR3 reads CAWTTGQGQETQYF. The DNA for the CDR3 is TGTGCCTGGACAACGGGACAGGGTCAAGAGACCCAGTACTTC.

The chain recombines TRBV5-1 with TRBJ1-2; a weak D match, TRBD1 (5 bases). Germline V lookup: CDR1 SGHRS, CDR2 YFSETQ. V was trimmed by 2 bases and J by 8 bases, leaving 22 bases between them. This CDR3 comprises 16 residues. CDR3 residues: CASSLGLRQGHSGYTF. CDR3 in DNA: TGCGCCAGCAGCTTAGGTTTGCGCCAGGGCCATTCAGGCTACACCTTC. The full variable domain, rest sourced from reference TRBV5-1 and TRBJ1-2, is KAGVTQTPRYLIKTRGQQVTLSCSPISGHRSVSWYQQTPGQGLQFLFEYFSETQRNKGNFPGRFSGRQFSNSRSEMNVSTLELGDSALYLCASSLGLRQGHSGYTFGSGTRLTVV.

This clone was recorded once. The chain recombines TRBV5-1 with TRBJ2-5; D possibly corresponds to TRBD1 (6 bases). The CDR3 runs to 16 residues. V dropped 0 bases and J dropped 2 bases, with 14 bases sitting between them. Per germline, CDR1 SGHRS and CDR2 YFSETQ. This CDR3 is CASSLEPRRGQETQYF. The CDR3 nucleotides are TGCGCCAGCAGCTTGGAGCCTAGAAGGGGGCAAGAGACCCAGTACTTC.

This clone has just a few counts. The V gene is TRBV6-4, the J gene TRBJ2-1, with TRBD2 identical over 10 bases. The CDR3 runs to 16 residues. Trimming took 6 bases from V and 5 from J; bases not matched to a gene: 10. The germline V gene encodes CDR1 MRHNA and CDR2 SNTAGT. The CDR3 spells CASSASVTSGNNEQFF. CDR3 nucleotide sequence: TGTGCCAGCAGCGCCTCCGTTACTAGCGGGAACAATGAGCAGTTCTTC.

V gene TRBV5-4 combines with J gene TRBJ2-2, with D maybe TRBD2 (6 bases). This CDR3 has 14 residues. CDR1 is SGHNT and CDR2 is YYREEE in the germline V gene (reference sequence). V was cut by 0 bases and J by 6 bases, with 9 bases left in between. In DNA, the CDR3 is TGTGCCAGCAGCTTGGTCGGGAGTGCCGGGGAGCTGTTTTTT. As protein: CASSLVGSAGELFF.

The gene calls are TRBV7-2 and TRBJ2-7; 7 nucleotides align to TRBD2. Trimming took 1 base from V and 5 from J; bases not matched to a gene: 8. CDR3 size: 15 residues. Germline V lookup: CDR1 SGHTA, CDR2 FQGNSA. CDR3 region: CASSLDPGSGDEQYF. For the CDR3, the DNA is TGTGCCAGCAGCTTAGACCCCGGGAGCGGGGACGAGCAGTACTTC.

This clone showed up just a few times. The chain carries TRBV29-1 and TRBJ2-7, with D perhaps TRBD2 (6 bases). CDR1 and CDR2 from the germline V gene are SQVTM and ANQGSEA. Trimming shortened V by 6 bases and J by 5 bases, and 17 bases separated the two germline ends. This CDR3 has 13 residues. The CDR3 here is CSVLNSGSHEQYF. CDR3 nucleotides: TGCAGCGTCCTAAACAGCGGGTCCCACGAGCAGTACTTC.

The rearrangement joins TRBV5-4 to TRBJ2-1, with 7 bases that match TRBD2. This CDR3 is 12 amino acids long. Germline-derived CDR1 and CDR2 are SGHNT and YYREEE (reference sequence). The trim removed 5 bases at V and 4 bases at J, leaving 0 bases unmatched. The CDR3 DNA sequence: TGTGCCAGCAGAGCGGGATACAATGAGCAGTTCTTC. This translates into CASRAGYNEQFF.

This clone was recorded only once. The V and J genes are TRBV6-5 and TRBJ1-2, with 9 bases fitting TRBD1. Germline CDR1 is MNHEY and CDR2 is SVGAGI. V was clipped by 7 bases and J by 3 bases; unmatched bases: 9. CDR3 length: 15 residues. The CDR3 DNA reads TGTGCCAGCACAAAAGGGGACAGGGCGTACTATGGCTACACCTTC. Protein sequence: CASTKGDRAYYGYTF.

This chain connects TRBV6-5 to TRBJ1-3; D is possibly TRBD1 (6 bases). Trimming left V 6 bases short and J 4 bases short, with 10 bases between. The CDR3 sequence is 13 residues long. Germline V gene lookup returns CDR1 MNHEY and CDR2 SVGAGI. The DNA for the CDR3 is TGTGCCAGCAGCACAGGGTACGGAAACACCATATATTTT. This codes for CASSTGYGNTIYF.

This clone was seen a single time. This chain links TRBV10-3 with TRBJ1-3, with 12 nucleotides matching TRBD1. The V and J ends lost 6 bases and 4 bases, in that order; junction bases with no gene match: 10. This CDR3 has 17 residues. CDR1 is ENHRY, CDR2 SYGVKD, per germline. The CDR3 DNA follows: TGTGCCATCAGAACCGGGACAGGGGGCGCAGAGGGAAACACCATATATTTT. This sequence encodes CAIRTGTGGAEGNTIYF.

The chain is built from TRBV7-3 and TRBJ1-2; D is possibly TRBD1 (6 bases). CDR3 length: 13 residues. Germline V CDR1 and CDR2: SGHTA, FQGTGA. Trimming took 6 bases from V and 7 from J, leaving 15 bases between them. The CDR3 is CASSLVPDSGYTF. The CDR3 DNA follows: TGTGCCAGCAGTCTCGTTCCGGACAGTGGCTACACCTTC. Full variable domain (missing parts from reference TRBV7-3 and TRBJ1-2): GAGVSQTPSNKVTEKGKYVELRCDPISGHTALYWYRQSLGQGPEFLIYFQGTGAADDSGLPNDRFFAVRPEGSVSTLKIQRTERGDSAVYLCASSLVPDSGYTFGSGTRLTVV.